The 24 T cell receptor beta chains below all came from one sample that was sequenced in a study of blood T cell repertoires in COVID-19. The table came from immunoSEQ multiplex PCR; TCRdb's copy has only in-frame clones and leaves some out. The sample includes under 200,000 clones, about 85% of them seen just once. The sample consisted of peripheral blood. The source of these receptors is a man younger than 30 with acute or convalescent COVID-19.

The chain uses TRBV4-1 and TRBJ2-4; perhaps TRBD1 as D (6 bases). Trimming pared 0 bases from V and 7 bases from J, leaving 19 bases between. The CDR3 totals 17 residues. From germline, CDR1 is MGHRA and CDR2 YSYEKL. This chain's CDR3 is CASSQDSGTLRKNIQYF. The CDR3 bases are TGCGCCAGCAGCCAAGATTCGGGGACACTAAGGAAGAACATTCAGTACTTC.

This sequence joins TRBV7-9 and TRBJ1-6, with 12 bases lining up with TRBD1. V shed 3 bases, J shed 9 bases, and the junction held 6 bases outside the gene matches. CDR1 is SEHNR, CDR2 FQNEAQ, per germline (reference sequence). The length of the CDR3 is 16 residues. CDR3 loop: CASSLQGQGAVSPLHF. CDR3 sequence (DNA): TGTGCCAGCAGCTTGCAGGGACAGGGGGCAGTTTCACCCCTCCACTTT.

This chain joins TRBV27 and TRBJ1-4; D gene unclear. This CDR3 has 13 residues. From germline, CDR1 is MNHEY and CDR2 SMNVEV (reference sequence). The V gene lost 3 bases and the J gene lost 5 bases, with 7 bases spanning the gap. CDR3 bases: TGTGCCAGCAGTTTGACACGAAATGAAAAACTGTTTTTT. As protein: CASSLTRNEKLFF.

The chain couples TRBV7-6 to TRBJ1-1; D may be TRBD1 (6 bases). The CDR3 is 18 amino acids. Germline V gene lookup returns CDR1 SGHVS and CDR2 FNYEAQ. V lost 5 bases and J lost 4, with 26 bases in between. CDR3 nucleotides: TGTGCCAGCAGCCAAGTTCGGGGGGGCCCAATGAGGAGCACTGAAGCTTTCTTT. Translation: CASSQVRGGPMRSTEAFF.

This clone was recorded a few times. V and J are TRBV10-3 and TRBJ2-7; 10 bases are a match to TRBD2. The CDR3 runs to 12 residues. Germline V gene sequence: CDR1 ENHRY, CDR2 SYGVKD. V was pared by 6 bases and J by 6 bases, with 2 bases of the junction left unmatched. The DNA of the CDR3 is TGTGCCATCAGCCTAGCGGGGGTCGAGCAGTACTTC. Its protein is CAISLAGVEQYF.

The V gene is TRBV5-1, the J gene TRBJ2-2; the D is unclear. CDR1 and CDR2 (germline): SGHRS, YFSETQ. V was clipped by 0 bases and J by 1 base, with 4 bases between them. There are 14 residues in the CDR3. The CDR3 sequence: CASSLERNTGELFF. Here the CDR3 DNA reads TGCGCCAGCAGCTTGGAGAGGAACACCGGGGAGCTGTTTTTT.

The J gene is TRBJ1-3, the V gene TRBV7-9, with D possibly being TRBD1 (6 bases). V was pared by 2 bases and J by 6 bases, with 14 bases between. Germline assignment: CDR1 SEHNR and CDR2 FQNEAQ (reference sequence). The CDR3 loop spans 15 amino acids. The CDR3: CASSLLTGRQNTIYF. CDR3 in DNA: TGTGCCAGCAGCTTATTGACAGGCCGGCAAAACACCATATATTTT.

The chain links TRBV27 to TRBJ1-2; D ambiguous. The V end was cut by 7 bases, the J end by 7 bases, with 13 bases between. In germline, CDR1 is MNHEY, CDR2 SMNVEV (reference sequence). This CDR3 has 12 residues. The CDR3 sequence: CASTPGSAGYTF. CDR3 nucleotides: TGTGCCAGCACCCCAGGTTCCGCTGGCTACACCTTC.

The chain couples TRBV6-4 to TRBJ1-6; no clear D. Between the trimmed V and J ends, which lost 10 bases and 9 bases, there was a span of 4 bases. This CDR3 comprises 9 residues. Germline V CDR1 and CDR2: MRHNA, SNTAGT. The CDR3: CATGSPLHF. The CDR3 region has the DNA TGTGCCACCGGTTCACCCCTCCACTTT.

This chain joins TRBV6-5 and TRBJ1-1; D remains ambiguous. V was pared by 8 bases and J by 4 bases, with 14 bases between. The CDR3 is made up of 13 amino acids. Germline lookup yields CDR1 MNHEY and CDR2 SVGAGI. CDR3 loop: CASVARSSTEAFF. CDR3 DNA: TGTGCCAGCGTTGCGAGGAGTAGCACTGAAGCTTTCTTT.

This sequence joins TRBV4-1 and TRBJ1-3, with TRBD1 as a possible D gene (5 bases). Germline-derived CDR1 and CDR2 are MGHRA and YSYEKL. This CDR3 is built from 15 residues. The V end lost 1 base, the J end lost 3 bases, and 10 bases lay between the germline ends. The CDR3 sequence is CASSQGQGGGNTIYF. For the CDR3, the DNA is TGCGCCAGCAGCCAAGGTCAGGGAGGTGGAAACACCATATATTTT.

The chain recombines TRBV25-1 with TRBJ2-4; D is possibly TRBD1 (5 bases). The CDR3 has 15 residues. Between the trimmed V and J ends, which lost 2 bases and 0 bases, there was a span of 8 bases. The germline V gene has CDR1 MGHDK and CDR2 SYGVNS. CDR3: CASSEIGVAKNIQYF. For the CDR3, the DNA is TGTGCCAGCAGTGAAATAGGGGTAGCCAAAAACATTCAGTACTTC.

The chain has TRBV11-3 and TRBJ2-3; 7 positions agree with TRBD1. Unmatched junction bases numbered 6, after V lost 5 bases and J lost 4 bases. Germline CDR1 and CDR2: SGHNT and YENEEA. The CDR3 sequence is 14 residues long. The CDR3 DNA reads TGTGCCAGCAGCCGTGACAGGGCCTCAGATACGCAGTATTTT. This codes for CASSRDRASDTQYF. Full variable domain (rest looked up from reference TRBV11-3 and TRBJ2-3): EAGVVQSPRYKIIEKKQPVAFWCNPISGHNTLYWYLQNLGQGPELLIRYENEEAVDDSQLPKDRFSAERLKGVDSTLKIQPAELGDSAVYLCASSRDRASDTQYFGPGTRLTVL.

DNA for the CDR3: TGTGCCAGCTCACCAACCAGGGACTATGGCTACACCTTC. Its translation: CASSPTRDYGYTF. The chain joins TRBV18 to TRBJ1-2, with D tentatively TRBD1 (5 bases). The CDR3 is made up of 13 amino acids. V was shortened by 2 bases and J by 3 bases, with 7 bases between the two germline ends. The germline CDR1 and CDR2 sequences are KGHSH and LQKENI.

The DNA for the CDR3 is TGTGCCAGCAGCCAATGGGCCCGGGACAGGGTTGGCTACACCTTC. This codes for CASSQWARDRVGYTF. V usage is TRBV3-1 (or the pseudogene TRBV3-2) and J usage is TRBJ1-2, with 9 bases that match TRBD1. J gave up 7 bases and V 2 bases, and 8 bases lay outside the gene matches. Germline V gives CDR1 LGHDT, CDR2 YNNKEL (reference sequence). The CDR3 extends over 15 amino acids.

This chain links TRBV18 with TRBJ2-2; tentative D call: TRBD1 (6 bases). Trimming stripped 5 bases from V and 1 base from J, with 14 bases between. CDR3 length: 16 residues. CDR1 is KGHSH, CDR2 LQKENI, per germline. Written as DNA, the CDR3 is TGTGCCAGCTCAGCCCAGCAGGGGTTGAACACCGGGGAGCTGTTTTTT. Residues: CASSAQQGLNTGELFF.

The gene calls are TRBV30 and TRBJ1-1; D gene unclear. The CDR3 length is 13 residues. With 2 bases removed from V and 3 bases from J, the gap between germline ends came to 10 bases. Germline CDR1 is GTSNPN and CDR2 is SVGIG (reference sequence). The CDR3: CAWSPRGHTEAFF. Here the CDR3 DNA reads TGTGCCTGGAGTCCAAGAGGGCACACTGAAGCTTTCTTT.

The chain couples TRBV4-1 to TRBJ1-1, with no clear D. Germline CDR1 is MGHRA and CDR2 is YSYEKL. The CDR3 is 15 amino acids. V was shortened by 1 base and J by 1 base, with 10 bases between the two germline ends. CDR3 residues: CASSQVPVPNTEAFF. The CDR3 DNA reads as TGCGCCAGCAGCCAAGTACCAGTCCCGAACACTGAAGCTTTCTTT.

This clone has a single count. This chain joins TRBV21-1 and TRBJ2-6; the D call of TRBD1 is as the table states it, not checked on the DNA. TRBV21-1 is given as a pseudogene. This CDR3 has 22 amino acids. The CDR3 here is CASSKAKERDGGGASGANVLTF. CDR3 DNA: TGTGCCAGCAGCAAAGCGAAAGAACGGGACGGAGGGGGCGCATCTGGGGCCAACGTCCTGACTTTC.

V is TRBV30 and J is TRBJ1-2, with D possibly TRBD1 on 6 matching bases. Per germline, CDR1 GTSNPN and CDR2 SVGIG (reference sequence). Between the trimmed V and J ends, which lost 2 bases and 6 bases, there was a span of 13 bases. The CDR3 length is 13 residues. CDR3 protein: CAWSTPTGNGYTF. Here the CDR3 DNA reads TGTGCCTGGAGTACCCCTACAGGGAATGGCTACACCTTC. Variable domain in full (rest from reference TRBV30 and TRBJ1-2): SQTIHQWPATLVQPVGSPLSLECTVEGTSNPNLYWYRQAAGRGLQLLFYSVGIGQISSEVPQNLSASRPQDRQFILSSKKLLLSDSGFYLCAWSTPTGNGYTFGSGTRLTVV.

The V call is TRBV9, the J call TRBJ2-1; 7 bases are shared with TRBD1. Germline trimming cut 0 bases from V and 4 bases from J; bases unmatched to any gene: 4. Germline CDR1 SGDLS, CDR2 YYNGEE. The CDR3 contains 15 residues. CDR3 sequence reads: CASSVAGGQYNEQFF. The CDR3 region has the DNA TGTGCCAGCAGCGTAGCTGGGGGACAGTACAATGAGCAGTTCTTC. Full variable domain (outside the CDR3, taken from reference TRBV9 and TRBJ2-1): DSGVTQTPKHLITATGQRVTLRCSPRSGDLSVYWYQQSLDQGLQFLIQYYNGEERAKGNILERFSAQQFPDLHSELNLSSLELGDSALYFCASSVAGGQYNEQFFGPGTRLTVL.

The rearrangement uses TRBV19 and TRBJ1-1; TRBD1 is a possible D gene (6 bases). Germline loops: CDR1 LNHDA, CDR2 SQIVND (reference sequence). V lost 9 bases and J 0 bases, leaving 14 bases between the germline ends. The CDR3 totals 14 residues. The DNA for the CDR3 is TGTGCCAGACTACCGGGACATCTGAACACTGAAGCTTTCTTT. Its protein product is CARLPGHLNTEAFF.

The V call is TRBV5-1, the J call TRBJ2-3; 7 positions agree with TRBD1. The germline V gene encodes CDR1 SGHRS and CDR2 YFSETQ. The CDR3 covers 13 residues. Germline trimming cut 4 bases from V and 4 bases from J; bases unmatched to any gene: 3. The CDR3: CASSGDSSDTQYF. CDR3 nucleotides: TGCGCCAGCAGCGGGGACAGTTCAGATACGCAGTATTTT. Complete variable domain (other parts from reference TRBV5-1 and TRBJ2-3): KAGVTQTPRYLIKTRGQQVTLSCSPISGHRSVSWYQQTPGQGLQFLFEYFSETQRNKGNFPGRFSGRQFSNSRSEMNVSTLELGDSALYLCASSGDSSDTQYFGPGTRLTVL.

V usage is TRBV19 and J usage is TRBJ1-3; 8 positions match TRBD1. V dropped 3 bases and J dropped 0; count of bases not matched to a gene: 1. CDR1 is LNHDA and CDR2 is SQIVND in the germline V gene (reference sequence). This CDR3 is 15 amino acids long. CDR3 in DNA: TGTGCCAGTAGTATTCAGGGGGCCTCTGGAAACACCATATATTTT. This gives the protein CASSIQGASGNTIYF.